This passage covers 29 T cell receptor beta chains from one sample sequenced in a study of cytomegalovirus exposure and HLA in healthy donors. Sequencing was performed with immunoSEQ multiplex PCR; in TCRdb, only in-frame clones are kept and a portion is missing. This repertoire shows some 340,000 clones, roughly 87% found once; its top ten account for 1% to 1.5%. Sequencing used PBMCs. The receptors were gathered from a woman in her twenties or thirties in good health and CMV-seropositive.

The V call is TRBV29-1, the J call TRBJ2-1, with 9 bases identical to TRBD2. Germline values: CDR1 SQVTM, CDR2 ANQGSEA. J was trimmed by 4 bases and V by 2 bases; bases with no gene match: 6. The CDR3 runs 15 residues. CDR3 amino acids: CSVEHQAGGYNEQFF. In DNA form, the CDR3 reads TGCAGCGTTGAACATCAAGCGGGGGGTTACAATGAGCAGTTCTTC.

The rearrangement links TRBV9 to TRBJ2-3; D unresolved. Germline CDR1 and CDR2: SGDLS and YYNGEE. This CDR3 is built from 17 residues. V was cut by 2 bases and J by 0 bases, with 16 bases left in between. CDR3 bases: TGTGCCAGCAGCGTTCTCCCTCACACGTCTAGCACAGATACGCAGTATTTT. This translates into CASSVLPHTSSTDTQYF.

DNA of the CDR3: TGTGCCAGCAGCGTAGCTACGTGGGGAAACAACTATGGCTACACCTTC. Translation gives CASSVATWGNNYGYTF. V gene TRBV9 combines with J gene TRBJ1-2, with D hard to call. Germline V lookup: CDR1 SGDLS, CDR2 YYNGEE. V was clipped by 0 bases and J by 2 bases, with 14 bases between them. The CDR3 consists of 16 residues.

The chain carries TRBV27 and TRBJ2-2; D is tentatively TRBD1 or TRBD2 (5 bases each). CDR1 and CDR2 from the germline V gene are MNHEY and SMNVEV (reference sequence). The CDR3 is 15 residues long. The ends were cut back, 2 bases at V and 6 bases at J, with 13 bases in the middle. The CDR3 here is CASSLRRMGAGELFF. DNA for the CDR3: TGTGCCAGCAGTTTACGTCGGATGGGGGCCGGGGAGCTGTTTTTT.

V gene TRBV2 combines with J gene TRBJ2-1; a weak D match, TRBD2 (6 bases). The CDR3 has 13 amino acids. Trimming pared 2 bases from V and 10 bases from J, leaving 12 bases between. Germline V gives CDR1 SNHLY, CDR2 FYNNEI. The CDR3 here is CASSETPGVEQFF. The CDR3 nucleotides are TGTGCCAGCAGTGAAACCCCGGGGGTCGAGCAGTTCTTC.

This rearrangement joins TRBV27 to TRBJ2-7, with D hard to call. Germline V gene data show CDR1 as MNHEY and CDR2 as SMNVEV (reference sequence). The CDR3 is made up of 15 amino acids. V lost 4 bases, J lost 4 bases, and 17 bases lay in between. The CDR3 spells CASSWVPGRIYEQYF. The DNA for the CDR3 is TGTGCCAGCAGTTGGGTCCCCGGTCGGATTTACGAGCAGTACTTC.

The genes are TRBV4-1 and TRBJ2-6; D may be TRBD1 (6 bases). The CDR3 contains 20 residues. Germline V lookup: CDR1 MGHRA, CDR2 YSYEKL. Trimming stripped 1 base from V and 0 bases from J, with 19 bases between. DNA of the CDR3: TGCGCCAGCAGCCAAGGAATCGTGGACAGATTTAGCTCTGGGGCCAACGTCCTGACTTTC. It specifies CASSQGIVDRFSSGANVLTF.

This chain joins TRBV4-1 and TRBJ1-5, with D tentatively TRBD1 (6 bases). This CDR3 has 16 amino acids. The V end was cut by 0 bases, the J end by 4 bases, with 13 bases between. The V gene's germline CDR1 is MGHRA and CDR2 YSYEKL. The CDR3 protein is CASSQDPPTGNQPQHF. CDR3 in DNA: TGCGCCAGCAGCCAAGATCCACCGACAGGAAATCAGCCCCAGCATTTT.

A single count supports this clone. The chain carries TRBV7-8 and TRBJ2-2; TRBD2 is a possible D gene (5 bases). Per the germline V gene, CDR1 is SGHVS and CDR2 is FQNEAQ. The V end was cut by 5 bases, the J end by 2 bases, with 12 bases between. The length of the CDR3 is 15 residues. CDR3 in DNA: TGTGCCAGCAGCCAAAGAACGGGAAACACCGGGGAGCTGTTTTTT. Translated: CASSQRTGNTGELFF. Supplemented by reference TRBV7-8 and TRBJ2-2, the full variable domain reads GAGVSQSPRYKVAKRGQDVALRCDPISGHVSLFWYQQALGQGPEFLTYFQNEAQLDKSGLPSDRFFAERPEGSVSTLKIQRTQQEDSAVYLCASSQRTGNTGELFFGEGSRLTVL.

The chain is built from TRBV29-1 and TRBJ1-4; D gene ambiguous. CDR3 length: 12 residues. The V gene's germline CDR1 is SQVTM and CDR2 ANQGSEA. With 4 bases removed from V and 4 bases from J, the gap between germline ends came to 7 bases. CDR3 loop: CSVADNNEKLFF. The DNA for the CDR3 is TGCAGCGTTGCGGATAATAATGAAAAACTGTTTTTT.

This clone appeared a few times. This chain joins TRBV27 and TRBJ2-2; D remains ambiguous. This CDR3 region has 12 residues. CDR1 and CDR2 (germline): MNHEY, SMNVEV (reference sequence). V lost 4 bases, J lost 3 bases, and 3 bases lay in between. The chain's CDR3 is CASSSHTGELFF. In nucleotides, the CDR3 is TGTGCCAGCAGTTCTCACACCGGGGAGCTGTTTTTT.

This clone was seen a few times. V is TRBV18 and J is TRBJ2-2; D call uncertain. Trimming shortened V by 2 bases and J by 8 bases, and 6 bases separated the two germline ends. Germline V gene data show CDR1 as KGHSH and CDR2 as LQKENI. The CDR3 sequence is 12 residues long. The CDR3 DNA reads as TGTGCCAGCTCACCAGGCTTGGGGGAGCTGTTTTTT. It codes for CASSPGLGELFF.

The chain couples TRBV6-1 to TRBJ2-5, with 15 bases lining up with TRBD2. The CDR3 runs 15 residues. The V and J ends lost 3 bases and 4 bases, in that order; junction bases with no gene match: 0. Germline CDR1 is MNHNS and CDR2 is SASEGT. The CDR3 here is CASSEGLAGGETQYF. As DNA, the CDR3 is TGTGCCAGCAGTGAGGGACTAGCGGGAGGAGAGACCCAGTACTTC.

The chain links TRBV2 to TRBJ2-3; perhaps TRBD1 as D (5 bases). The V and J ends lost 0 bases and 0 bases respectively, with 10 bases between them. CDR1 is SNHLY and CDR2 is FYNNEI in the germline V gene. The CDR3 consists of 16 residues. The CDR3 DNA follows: TGTGCCAGCAGTGAAGCGCTGACAGAGAGCACAGATACGCAGTATTTT. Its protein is CASSEALTESTDTQYF.

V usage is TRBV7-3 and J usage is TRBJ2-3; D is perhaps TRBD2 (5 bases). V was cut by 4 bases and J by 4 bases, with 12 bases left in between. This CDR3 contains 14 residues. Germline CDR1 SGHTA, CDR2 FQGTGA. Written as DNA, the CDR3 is TGTGCCAGCAGCTCTTCGGGGAACGCAGATACGCAGTATTTT. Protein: CASSSSGNADTQYF. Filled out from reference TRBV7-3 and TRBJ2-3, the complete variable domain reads GAGVSQTPSNKVTEKGKYVELRCDPISGHTALYWYRQSLGQGPEFLIYFQGTGAADDSGLPNDRFFAVRPEGSVSTLKIQRTERGDSAVYLCASSSSGNADTQYFGPGTRLTVL.

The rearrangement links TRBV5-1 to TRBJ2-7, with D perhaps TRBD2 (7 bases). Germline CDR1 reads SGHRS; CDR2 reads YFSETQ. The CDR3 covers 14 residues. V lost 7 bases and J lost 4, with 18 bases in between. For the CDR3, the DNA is TGCGCCAGCGGAGGGGGGGACCTTTCTTACGAGCAGTACTTC. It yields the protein CASGGGDLSYEQYF.

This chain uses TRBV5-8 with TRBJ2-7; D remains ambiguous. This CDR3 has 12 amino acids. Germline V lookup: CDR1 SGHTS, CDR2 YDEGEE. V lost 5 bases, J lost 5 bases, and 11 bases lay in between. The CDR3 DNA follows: TGTGCCAGCAGTTCCGACTGGGACGAGCAGTACTTC. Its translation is CASSSDWDEQYF.

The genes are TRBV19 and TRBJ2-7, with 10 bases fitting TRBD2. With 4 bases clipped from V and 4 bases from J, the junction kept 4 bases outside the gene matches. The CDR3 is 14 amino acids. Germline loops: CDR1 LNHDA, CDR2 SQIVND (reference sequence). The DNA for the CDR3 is TGTGCCAGTAGTACACTAGCGGGGAATTACGAGCAGTACTTC. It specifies CASSTLAGNYEQYF.

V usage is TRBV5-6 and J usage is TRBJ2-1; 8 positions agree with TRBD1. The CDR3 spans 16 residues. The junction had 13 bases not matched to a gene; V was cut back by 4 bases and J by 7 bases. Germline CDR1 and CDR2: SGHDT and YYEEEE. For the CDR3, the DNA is TGTGCCAGCAGCAAGGACAGGGCCAATCTTTTAAATGAGCAGTTCTTC. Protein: CASSKDRANLLNEQFF.

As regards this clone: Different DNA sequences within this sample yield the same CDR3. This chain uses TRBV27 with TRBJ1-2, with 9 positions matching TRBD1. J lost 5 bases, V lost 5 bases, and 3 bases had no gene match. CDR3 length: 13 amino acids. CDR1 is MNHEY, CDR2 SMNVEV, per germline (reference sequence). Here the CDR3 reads CASSPGTGYGYTF. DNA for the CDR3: TGTGCCAGCAGTCCTGGGACAGGGTATGGCTACACCTTC.

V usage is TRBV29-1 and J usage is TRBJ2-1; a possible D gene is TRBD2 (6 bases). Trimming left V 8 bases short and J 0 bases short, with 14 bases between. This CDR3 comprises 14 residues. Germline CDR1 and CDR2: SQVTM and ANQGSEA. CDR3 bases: TGCAGCACAAGGGGACTTGCCTCCTACAATGAGCAGTTCTTC. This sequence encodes CSTRGLASYNEQFF.

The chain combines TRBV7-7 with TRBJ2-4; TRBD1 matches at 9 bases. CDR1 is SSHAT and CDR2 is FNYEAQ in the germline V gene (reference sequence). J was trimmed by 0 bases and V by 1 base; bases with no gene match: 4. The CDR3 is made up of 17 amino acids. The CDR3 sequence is CASSLVRTGVAKNIQYF. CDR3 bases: TGTGCCAGCAGCTTAGTGAGGACAGGGGTAGCCAAAAACATTCAGTACTTC. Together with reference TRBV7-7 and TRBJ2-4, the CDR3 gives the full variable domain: GAGVSQSPRYKVTKRGQDVTLRCDPISSHATLYWYQQALGQGPEFLTYFNYEAQPDKSGLPSDRFSAERPEGSISTLTIQRTEQRDSAMYRCASSLVRTGVAKNIQYFGAGTRLSVL.

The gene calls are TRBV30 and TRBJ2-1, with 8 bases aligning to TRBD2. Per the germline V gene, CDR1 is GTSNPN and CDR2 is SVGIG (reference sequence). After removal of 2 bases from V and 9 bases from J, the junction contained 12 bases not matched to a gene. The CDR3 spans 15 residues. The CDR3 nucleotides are TGTGCCTGGAGTTCCGGGACTAGAGGAGTCAGTGAGCAGTTCTTC. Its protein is CAWSSGTRGVSEQFF.

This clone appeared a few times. The CDR3 DNA reads as TGTGCCAGCAGTTACCGACTAGCGGGAGTCCCCTACGAGCAGTACTTC. Amino acid sequence: CASSYRLAGVPYEQYF. The chain has TRBV6-5 and TRBJ2-7, with 12 bases fitting TRBD2. The length of the CDR3 is 16 residues. Germline values: CDR1 MNHEY, CDR2 SVGAGI. Trimming removed 2 bases from V and 2 bases from J; junction bases left unmatched: 4.

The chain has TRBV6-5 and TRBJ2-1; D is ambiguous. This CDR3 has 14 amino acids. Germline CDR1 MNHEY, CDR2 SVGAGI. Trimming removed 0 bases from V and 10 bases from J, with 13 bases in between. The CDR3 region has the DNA TGTGCCAGCAGTTACTCGAGGTTGCGGCCGGAGCAGTTCTTC. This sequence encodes CASSYSRLRPEQFF.

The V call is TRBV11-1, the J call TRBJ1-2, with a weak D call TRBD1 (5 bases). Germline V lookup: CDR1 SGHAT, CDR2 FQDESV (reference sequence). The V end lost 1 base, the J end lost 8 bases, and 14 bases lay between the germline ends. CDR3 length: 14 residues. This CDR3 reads CASSLEDSFEGYTF. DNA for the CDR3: TGTGCCAGCAGCTTAGAAGACAGTTTTGAAGGCTACACCTTC.

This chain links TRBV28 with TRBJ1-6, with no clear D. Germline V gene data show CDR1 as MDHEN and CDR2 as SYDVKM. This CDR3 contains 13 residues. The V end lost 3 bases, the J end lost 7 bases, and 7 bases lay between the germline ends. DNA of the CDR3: TGTGCCAGCAGTTTTGAGGAAAATTCACCCCTCCACTTT. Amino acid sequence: CASSFEENSPLHF.

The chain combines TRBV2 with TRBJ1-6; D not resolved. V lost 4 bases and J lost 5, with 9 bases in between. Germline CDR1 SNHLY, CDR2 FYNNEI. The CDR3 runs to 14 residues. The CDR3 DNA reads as TGTGCCAGCAGTGTAACGTTGGATAATTCACCCCTCCACTTT. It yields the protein CASSVTLDNSPLHF.

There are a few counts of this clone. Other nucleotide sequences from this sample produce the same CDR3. The CDR3 nucleotides read TGTGCCAGCAGCTCCAGGGGCAATCAGCCCCAGCATTTT. It is translated as CASSSRGNQPQHF. V gene TRBV7-2 combines with J gene TRBJ1-5; tentative D call: TRBD1 (5 bases). Germline CDR1 SGHTA, CDR2 FQGNSA. The CDR3 length is 13 residues. V lost 4 bases and J lost 2, with 6 bases in between.